This TCR beta chain was recovered during a study of T cell responses to AZD1222 COVID-19 vaccine. Study information: Second-dose intervals near 4 or 12 weeks were combined.

As regards this clone: Its antigen is as yet unknown.

Study outcomes and limitations: Among the donors, most were white British and more were female, and clonal diversity was possibly underestimated. Elevations in Spike-specific TCR breadth and depth followed administration of two AZD1222 doses. Vaccine-related CD4 TCRs covered spike, predominating at 160-218 and 743-854.

Generated by immunoSEQ multiplex PCR, the TCRdb table keeps only in-frame clones and is missing some. The sample yields about 110,000 clones, 70% to 90% seen once. V was shortened by 5 bases and J by 3 bases, with 11 bases between the two germline ends. Germline V gives CDR1 SGHTA, CDR2 FQGTGA. The CDR3 consists of 14 residues. This sequence originates from an adult in good health. Source: peripheral blood, taken on day 0 of AZD1222 vaccination. This chain links TRBV7-3 with TRBJ2-1; no clear D. The CDR3 sequence: CASSTTAGYNEQFF. The CDR3 DNA sequence: TGTGCCAGCAGCACGACCGCCGGCTACAATGAGCAGTTCTTC.